A single sample is the source of the 13 T cell receptor beta chains below, sequenced in a study of blood T cells in healthy people across ages (dated by TCRdb to between 2015 and 2016). The library was produced with 5' RACE. Sequencing instrument: Illumina HiSeq 2500. A second 7 to 11 cycle PCR used a sample-barcoded 5' primer and a J-beta primer mix. Using fastp trimming at Q25 and MiXCR clonotype assembly, TCRdb reanalyzed the public sequencing data and kept in-frame beta chains. Rows with a matching CDR3 protein are joined into one entry that keeps the most common DNA and genes. Within this sample are 800,000 to 1,300,000 distinct CDR3 sequences, with 20% to 25% of them counted one time only. The ten top clones hold 0.75% of the sample. This sample also belongs to another study, concerning T cells of mothers and their children.

The sequenced sample was blood. The receptors derive from a girl aged 2-15 years in good health.

The chain has TRBV4-1 and TRBJ2-7; D may be TRBD2 (6 bases). The CDR3 has 15 amino acids. Trimming stripped 2 bases from V and 4 bases from J, with 15 bases between. CDR1 is MGHRA and CDR2 is YSYEKL in the germline V gene. CDR3 amino acids: CASSQLPGLSYEQYF. The CDR3 nucleotides read TGCGCCAGCAGCCAATTACCGGGACTTTCTTACGAGCAGTACTTC.

In this sample, this clonotype turned up many times. This chain links TRBV12-3 or TRBV12-4 with TRBJ1-2; D gene ambiguous. The CDR3 has 12 residues. With 4 bases removed from V and 5 bases from J, the gap between germline ends came to 8 bases. CDR3 sequence (DNA): TGTGCCAGCAGTTCCACGGATTATGGCTACACCTTC. Translated, it gives CASSSTDYGYTF.

This clonotype was counted between two and nine times. This rearrangement joins TRBV7-9 to TRBJ1-1; 9 bases fit TRBD1. This CDR3 has 14 residues. Germline V gives CDR1 SEHNR, CDR2 FQNEAQ (reference sequence). V was pared by 5 bases and J by 8 bases, with 9 bases of the junction left unmatched. CDR3 DNA sequence: TGTGCCAGCAGCACAGAGGACAGGGGCCCGGAAGCTTTCTTT. Protein sequence: CASSTEDRGPEAFF.

V usage is TRBV15 and J usage is TRBJ1-3; unclear D gene. Looked up from germline, CDR1 is LNHNV and CDR2 is YYDKDF (reference sequence). The V gene lost 5 bases and the J gene lost 3 bases, with 14 bases spanning the gap. This CDR3 has 15 residues. The CDR3 region has the DNA TGTGCCACCAGCGGGGTCATCGGATATGGAAACACCATATATTTT. Its translation is CATSGVIGYGNTIYF.

The rearrangement joins TRBV6-2 or TRBV6-3 to TRBJ2-7, with a tentative D call TRBD2 (5 bases). The V end was cut by 0 bases, the J end by 0 bases, with 6 bases between. The germline CDR1 and CDR2 sequences are MNHEY and SVGEGT. This CDR3 spans 14 amino acids. The CDR3 DNA sequence: TGTGCCAGCAGTTACTCCCTAGCCTCCTACGAGCAGTACTTC. Its translation: CASSYSLASYEQYF.

This chain connects TRBV12-3 or TRBV12-4 to TRBJ1-2; 7 nucleotides agree with TRBD1. V shed 5 bases and J 2 bases; nucleotides not matched to a gene: 8. This CDR3 has 15 amino acids. The CDR3 is CASSTRQGTNYGYTF. CDR3 bases: TGTGCCAGCAGTACCCGACAGGGTACCAACTATGGCTACACCTTC.

There are a few counts of this clonotype. This chain uses TRBV5-5 with TRBJ2-7, with 9 bases identical to TRBD2. V lost 0 bases, J lost 3 bases, and 10 bases stayed unmatched. CDR3 length: 17 residues. The V gene's germline CDR1 is SGHKS and CDR2 YYEKEE (reference sequence). Written as DNA, the CDR3 is TGTGCCAGCAGCTTGGCCGGAGGCGGGAGGGGATTCTACGAGCAGTACTTC. Translation gives CASSLAGGGRGFYEQYF.

This clonotype turned up a few times. This sequence joins TRBV20-1 and TRBJ1-4; D remains unclear. CDR1 and CDR2 from the germline V gene are DFQATT and SNEGSKA (reference sequence). The CDR3 totals 11 residues. This CDR3 is CSSGVHEKLFF. The CDR3 DNA is TGCAGCAGCGGGGTTCATGAAAAACTGTTTTTT.

This clonotype came up many times. The rearrangement uses TRBV12-3 or TRBV12-4 and TRBJ2-6; weak D call: TRBD1 (6 bases). The CDR3 is 15 residues long. The V end was cut by 6 bases, the J end by 4 bases, with 13 bases between. The chain's CDR3 is CASSRTGPGANVLTF. CDR3 nucleotide sequence: TGTGCCAGCAGCCGTACAGGGCCCGGGGCCAACGTCCTGACTTTC.

This clonotype came up many times. The V and J genes are TRBV7-2 and TRBJ2-1; D call uncertain. V lost 2 bases, J lost 10 bases, and 9 bases lay in between. Germline V gives CDR1 SGHTA, CDR2 FQGNSA. CDR3 length: 12 amino acids. For the CDR3, the DNA is TGTGCCAGCAGCTTATTGGGGTTGGAGCAGTTCTTC. Its protein is CASSLLGLEQFF.

The V gene is TRBV5-1, the J gene TRBJ1-2, with D maybe TRBD1 (5 bases). Germline CDR1 reads SGHRS; CDR2 reads YFSETQ. The CDR3 sequence is 14 residues long. Trimming removed 0 bases at V and 4 bases at J, with 10 bases between. The CDR3 region has the DNA TGCGCCAGCAGCTTGGAGACAGCGTCCTATGGCTACACCTTC. Residues: CASSLETASYGYTF. Full variable domain (remainder filled in from reference TRBV5-1 and TRBJ1-2): KAGVTQTPRYLIKTRGQQVTLSCSPISGHRSVSWYQQTPGQGLQFLFEYFSETQRNKGNFPGRFSGRQFSNSRSEMNVSTLELGDSALYLCASSLETASYGYTFGSGTRLTVV.

This clonotype was seen more than once but under ten times. The genes are TRBV28 and TRBJ2-5, with 10 bases fitting TRBD2. The CDR3 has 14 residues. V lost 7 bases to trimming and J lost 5 bases; unmatched junction nucleotides: 7. Germline V gives CDR1 MDHEN, CDR2 SYDVKM. The CDR3 loop is CASKKAGGLETQYF. For the CDR3, the DNA is TGTGCCAGCAAAAAAGCGGGAGGGCTGGAGACCCAGTACTTC.

This clonotype turned up a few times. The chain combines TRBV28 with TRBJ2-6; tentative D call: TRBD2 (6 bases). The CDR3 sequence is 18 residues long. Germline CDR1 MDHEN, CDR2 SYDVKM. V was cut by 7 bases and J by 0 bases, with 19 bases left in between. The CDR3 protein is CASTNFRDGSSGANVLTF. Here the CDR3 DNA reads TGTGCCAGCACCAATTTCCGGGACGGGAGCTCTGGGGCCAACGTCCTGACTTTC. The whole variable domain, remainder taken from reference TRBV28 and TRBJ2-6, is DVKVTQSSRYLVKRTGEKVFLECVQDMDHENMFWYRQDPGLGLRLIYFSYDVKMKEKGDIPEGYSVSREKKERFSLILESASTNQTSMYLCASTNFRDGSSGANVLTFGAGSRLTVL.